The entry that follows covers one T cell receptor (beta chain) sequence. The antigen remains unidentified. Treatment meaning: oral pan-JAK inhibitor, 5-10 mg twice daily. The germline V gene encodes CDR1 SNHLY and CDR2 FYNNEI. This CDR3 is 14 amino acids long. Losses at the gene ends were 6 bases for V and 6 bases for J; bases not matched to a gene: 8. These data are taken from a study of CD8+ T cells in alopecia areata. Overall study: Twice daily, treated patients received 5 to 10 mg of oral tofacitinib. It was 6 to 18 months of tofacitinib, and then there were 6 months off drug.

Whole-study results and caveats: Scalp clonality and expanded CD8+ clones among the top 100 fell significantly with tofacitinib. Lesional tissue from the scalp (especially in alopecia totalis/universalis) showed higher clonality than normal scalp.

Sequencing used cDNA as its template, made by extracting RNA and reverse transcribing it. The assay was immunoSEQ multiplex PCR, and TCRdb's table has in-frame clones only and misses some. Seen here are about 120,000 clones, more than 45% observed once, and the top ten hold around 0.44%. The chain combines TRBV2 with TRBJ2-3; 8 bases match TRBD1. The sequencing used CD4+ T cells sorted from blood, collected at week 4, from a patient treated with tofacitinib. The source of this sequence is a human donor with alopecia areata. The CDR3 protein is CASSRQGRTDTQYF. The DNA of the CDR3 is TGTGCCAGCAGCCGACAGGGGAGGACCGATACGCAGTATTTT.